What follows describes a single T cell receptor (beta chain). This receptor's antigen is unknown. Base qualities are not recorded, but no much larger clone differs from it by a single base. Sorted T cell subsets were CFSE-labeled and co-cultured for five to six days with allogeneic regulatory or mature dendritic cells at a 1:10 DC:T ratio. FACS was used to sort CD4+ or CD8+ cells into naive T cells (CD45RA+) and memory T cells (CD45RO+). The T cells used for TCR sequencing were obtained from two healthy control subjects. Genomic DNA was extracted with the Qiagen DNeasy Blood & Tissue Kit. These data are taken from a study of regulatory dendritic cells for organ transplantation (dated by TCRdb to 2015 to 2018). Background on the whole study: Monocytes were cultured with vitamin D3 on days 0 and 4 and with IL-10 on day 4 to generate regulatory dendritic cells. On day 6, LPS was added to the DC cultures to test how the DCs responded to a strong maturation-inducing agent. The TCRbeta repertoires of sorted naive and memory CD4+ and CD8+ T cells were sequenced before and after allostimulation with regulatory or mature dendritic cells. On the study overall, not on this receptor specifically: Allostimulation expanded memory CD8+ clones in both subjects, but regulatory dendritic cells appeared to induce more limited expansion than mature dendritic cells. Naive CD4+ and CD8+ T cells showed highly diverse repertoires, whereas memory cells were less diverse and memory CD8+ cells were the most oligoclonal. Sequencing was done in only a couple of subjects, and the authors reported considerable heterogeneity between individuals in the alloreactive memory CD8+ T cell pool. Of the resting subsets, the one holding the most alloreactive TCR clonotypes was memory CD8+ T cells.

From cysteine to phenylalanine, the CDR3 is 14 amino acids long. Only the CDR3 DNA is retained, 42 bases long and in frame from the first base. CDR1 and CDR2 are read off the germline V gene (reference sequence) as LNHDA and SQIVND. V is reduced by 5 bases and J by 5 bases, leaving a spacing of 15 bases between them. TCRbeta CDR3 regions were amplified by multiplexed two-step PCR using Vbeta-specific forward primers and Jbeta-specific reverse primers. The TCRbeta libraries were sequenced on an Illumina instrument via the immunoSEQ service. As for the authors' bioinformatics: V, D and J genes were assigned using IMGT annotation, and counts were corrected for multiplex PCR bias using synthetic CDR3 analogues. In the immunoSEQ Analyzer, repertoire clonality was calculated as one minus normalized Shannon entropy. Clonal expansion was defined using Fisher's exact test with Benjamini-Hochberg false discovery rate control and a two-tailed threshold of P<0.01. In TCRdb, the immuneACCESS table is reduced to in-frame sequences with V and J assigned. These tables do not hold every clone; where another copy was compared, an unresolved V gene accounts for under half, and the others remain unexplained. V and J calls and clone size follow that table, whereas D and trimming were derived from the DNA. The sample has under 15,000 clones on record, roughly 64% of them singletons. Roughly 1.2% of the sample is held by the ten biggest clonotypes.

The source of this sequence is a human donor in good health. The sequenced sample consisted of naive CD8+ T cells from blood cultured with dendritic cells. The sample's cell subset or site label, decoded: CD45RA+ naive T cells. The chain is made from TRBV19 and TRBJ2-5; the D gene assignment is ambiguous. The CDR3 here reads CASSQLTGRETQYF. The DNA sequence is TGTGCCAGTAGTCAACTGACTGGTCGGGAGACCCAGTACTTC.